These 8 T cell receptor beta chains originate from one sample sequenced in a study of T-cell memory formation after mild COVID-19 (TCRdb year 2021). Library method: 5' RACE. Sequencing relied on an Illumina NovaSeq 6000. TCRdb handled the public reads itself, with Q25 trimming in fastp and clone calling in MiXCR, and kept productive beta chains. Entries that share a CDR3 protein sequence are merged under the most common genes and DNA. The sample yields more than 350,000 distinct CDR3 sequences; about 17% were counted once. Clones ranked in the top ten supply about 22% of the sample. Sequencing used PBMCs or a T cell subset sorted from them (not recorded which). The receptors originated from a young man who had mild COVID-19 (a few samples of this study predate the infection). The sample titles of this study are shuffled in the database, so cell type and time point are left out; the donor was told from shared clones.

The V call is TRBV10-3, the J call TRBJ1-1; D is perhaps TRBD1 (6 bases). V shed 5 bases and J shed 1 base, with 8 bases lying between them. There are 13 residues in the CDR3. The V gene's germline CDR1 is ENHRY and CDR2 SYGVKD. The CDR3 region is CAISRGQNTEAFF. For the CDR3, the DNA is TGTGCCATCAGTCGGGGACAGAACACTGAAGCTTTCTTT.

In this sample, this clonotype turned up a few times. V usage is TRBV6-5 and J usage is TRBJ2-7, with 14 bases lining up with TRBD2. V dropped 2 bases and J dropped 5; count of bases not matched to a gene: 5. Germline V gene lookup returns CDR1 MNHEY and CDR2 SVGAGI. The CDR3 spans 16 residues. This chain's CDR3 is CASSYRLAGGPHEQYF. CDR3 coding DNA: TGTGCCAGCAGTTACCGACTAGCGGGGGGGCCCCACGAGCAGTACTTC.

The chain links TRBV29-1 to TRBJ2-1; 9 bases agree with TRBD1. Per the germline V gene, CDR1 is SQVTM and CDR2 is ANQGSEA. V trimming: 7 bases; J trimming: 8 bases; junction bases outside the gene matches: 15. This CDR3 has 15 residues. CDR3 residues: CSARRADRGIYEQFF. CDR3 coding DNA: TGCAGCGCCAGAAGGGCGGACAGGGGCATCTATGAGCAGTTCTTC.

The chain recombines TRBV7-2 with TRBJ1-3; 8 positions agree with TRBD1. Germline-derived CDR1 and CDR2 are SGHTA and FQGNSA. This CDR3 region has 15 residues. The V and J ends lost 5 bases and 2 bases, in that order; junction bases with no gene match: 5. The CDR3 loop reads CASSPQGATGNTIYF. In DNA form, the CDR3 reads TGTGCCAGCAGCCCGCAGGGGGCAACTGGAAACACCATATATTTT.

This clonotype was counted between two and nine times. The chain couples TRBV20-1 to TRBJ2-7, with TRBD2 as a possible D gene (6 bases). Germline CDR1 DFQATT, CDR2 SNEGSKA (reference sequence). The CDR3 extends over 15 amino acids. Trimming removed 6 bases at V and 0 bases at J, with 18 bases between. The CDR3 DNA is TGCAGTGCCCAACCCGCCGCGGGACTCTCCTACGAGCAGTACGTC. Protein: CSAQPAAGLSYEQYV.

With regard to this clonotype: This sequence may be a read error, since a much larger clone differs from it by one base. V and J are TRBV3-1 and TRBJ1-1; D is ambiguous. Trimming shortened V by 3 bases and J by 0 bases, and 5 bases separated the two germline ends. The germline gives CDR1 LGHDT, CDR2 YNNKEL (reference sequence). This CDR3 is built from 13 residues. Here the CDR3 DNA reads TGTGCCAGCAGCCACGGGCTGAACACTGAAGCTTTCTTT. Translating it yields CASSHGLNTEAFF.

The V and J genes are TRBV5-1 and TRBJ1-1; 11 bases match TRBD1. The CDR3 runs to 19 residues. Trimming removed 7 bases from V and 3 bases from J; junction bases left unmatched: 20. CDR1 is SGHRS, CDR2 YFSETQ, per germline. The CDR3 DNA reads TGCGCCAGCGGAGCGTCCGGGACAGGGGGTTCCTCTTACTACACTGAAGCTTTCTTT. Protein: CASGASGTGGSSYYTEAFF.

This chain links TRBV2 with TRBJ2-6; 12 nucleotides line up with TRBD2. Looked up from germline, CDR1 is SNHLY and CDR2 is FYNNEI. The CDR3 has 19 residues. Trimming cost V 6 bases and J 0 bases; bases outside gene matches: 9. This chain's CDR3 is CASSDRTSGVFSGANVLTF. The CDR3 DNA reads TGTGCCAGCAGCGATAGGACTAGCGGGGTCTTCTCTGGGGCCAACGTCCTGACTTTC.